This T cell receptor beta chain was identified during a study of vaccination effects on CD4 cells after COVID-19. General study results and limits: Infection- and vaccine-induced clones contracted markedly late after vaccination.

Of note for this clone: Its antigen is unidentified.

This CDR3 has 15 amino acids. CDR1 and CDR2 from the germline V gene are SGHRS and YFSETQ. The V gene end was trimmed by 1 base and the J gene end by 9 bases; junction bases not matched to a gene: 3. The protocol was immunoSEQ multiplex PCR, while the TCRdb copy is restricted to in-frame clones and leaves out a portion. The top ten hold approximately 10% of the sample, which has about 27,000 clones, approximately 76% seen once. Expansion of antigen-specific CD4+ T cells with viral peptide pools was carried out by the ViraFEST assay before sequencing. Subsequent to a culture period of more than 8 days, CD4+ T cells were isolated. None of these healthy vaccinees had been infected with SARS-CoV-2 before vaccination. Wells each received 1.8 million or so PBMC, cultured with 10 IU/ml IL-2 and about 9 ug/ml peptides.

The sample here was CD4+ T cells from PBMCs cultured with SARS-CoV-2 spike peptides, taken before COVID-19 vaccination. This receptor was obtained from a human donor who received a COVID-19 vaccine. This chain links TRBV5-1 with TRBJ1-6, with 11 bases lining up with TRBD1. CDR3 amino acids: CASSLKGQGGSPLHF. CDR3 sequence (DNA): TGCGCCAGCAGCTTGAAGGGACAGGGGGGTTCACCCCTCCACTTT.